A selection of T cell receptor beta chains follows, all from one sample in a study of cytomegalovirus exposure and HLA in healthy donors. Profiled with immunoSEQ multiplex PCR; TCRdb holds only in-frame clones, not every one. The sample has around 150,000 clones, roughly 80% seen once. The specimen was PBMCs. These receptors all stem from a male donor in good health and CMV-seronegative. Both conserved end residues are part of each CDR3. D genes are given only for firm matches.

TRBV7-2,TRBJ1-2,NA,TGTGCCAGCAGCCAGGAGGGCTGGAACTATGGCTACACCTTC,CASSQEGWNYGYTF
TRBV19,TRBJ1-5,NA,TGTGCCAGTAGTACCCAACTTCGGGGGAATCAGCCCCAGCATTTT,CASSTQLRGNQPQHF
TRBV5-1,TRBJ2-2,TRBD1,TGCGCCAGCAGTCGCGGGACAGGCCGGACTACCGGGGAGCTGTTTTTT,CASSRGTGRTTGELFF
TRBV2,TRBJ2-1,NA,TGTGCCAGCAGGGGGCGACGATATGGGCAGTTCTTC,CASRGRRYGQFF
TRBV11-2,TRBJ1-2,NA,TGTGCCAGCAGCTTTAGATATGGCTACACCTTC,CASSFRYGYTF
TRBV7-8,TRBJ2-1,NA,TGTGCCAGCAGCTTAGTAAACAGGCCGAGCTCCTACAATGAGCAGTTCTTC,CASSLVNRPSSYNEQFF
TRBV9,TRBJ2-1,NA,TGTGCCAGCAGCGTAGCGATGGGAGCTTACGAGCAGTTCTTC,CASSVAMGAYEQFF
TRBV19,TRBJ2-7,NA,TGTGCCAGTAGTATCGGACACACTATGACCGACTCCTACGAGCAGTACTTC,CASSIGHTMTDSYEQYF
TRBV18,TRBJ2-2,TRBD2,TGTGCCAGCTCGAGGACCGGGACTAGCGGCACCGGGGAGCTGTTTTTT,CASSRTGTSGTGELFF
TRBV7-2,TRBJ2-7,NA,TGTGCCAGCAGCTTATACGAGCAGTACTTC,CASSLYEQYF